This T cell receptor beta chain comes out of a study of PD-1 blockade in mismatch repair-deficient tumors. Study-level information: Patients had about eleven mismatch repair-deficient cancer types and were previously treated and progressing.

From germline, CDR1 is MNHEY and CDR2 SMNVEV (reference sequence). The CDR3 is made up of 17 amino acids. The trim removed 6 bases at V and 0 bases at J, leaving 9 bases unmatched. Generated by immunoSEQ multiplex PCR, the TCRdb table keeps only in-frame clones and is missing some. The sample includes 49,000 or so clones, roughly 80% of them seen just once. All patients were mismatch repair deficient, assessed by either PCR or immunohistochemistry. Source: peripheral blood, taken approximately 20 weeks after starting pembrolizumab. The TCR sequence derives from an adult with mismatch repair-deficient cancer. V is TRBV27 and J is TRBJ2-3; TRBD2 aligns across 10 bases. This chain's CDR3 is CASRLQLAGQSTDTQYF. The CDR3 DNA follows: TGTGCCAGCAGATTACAACTAGCGGGACAAAGCACAGATACGCAGTATTTT.